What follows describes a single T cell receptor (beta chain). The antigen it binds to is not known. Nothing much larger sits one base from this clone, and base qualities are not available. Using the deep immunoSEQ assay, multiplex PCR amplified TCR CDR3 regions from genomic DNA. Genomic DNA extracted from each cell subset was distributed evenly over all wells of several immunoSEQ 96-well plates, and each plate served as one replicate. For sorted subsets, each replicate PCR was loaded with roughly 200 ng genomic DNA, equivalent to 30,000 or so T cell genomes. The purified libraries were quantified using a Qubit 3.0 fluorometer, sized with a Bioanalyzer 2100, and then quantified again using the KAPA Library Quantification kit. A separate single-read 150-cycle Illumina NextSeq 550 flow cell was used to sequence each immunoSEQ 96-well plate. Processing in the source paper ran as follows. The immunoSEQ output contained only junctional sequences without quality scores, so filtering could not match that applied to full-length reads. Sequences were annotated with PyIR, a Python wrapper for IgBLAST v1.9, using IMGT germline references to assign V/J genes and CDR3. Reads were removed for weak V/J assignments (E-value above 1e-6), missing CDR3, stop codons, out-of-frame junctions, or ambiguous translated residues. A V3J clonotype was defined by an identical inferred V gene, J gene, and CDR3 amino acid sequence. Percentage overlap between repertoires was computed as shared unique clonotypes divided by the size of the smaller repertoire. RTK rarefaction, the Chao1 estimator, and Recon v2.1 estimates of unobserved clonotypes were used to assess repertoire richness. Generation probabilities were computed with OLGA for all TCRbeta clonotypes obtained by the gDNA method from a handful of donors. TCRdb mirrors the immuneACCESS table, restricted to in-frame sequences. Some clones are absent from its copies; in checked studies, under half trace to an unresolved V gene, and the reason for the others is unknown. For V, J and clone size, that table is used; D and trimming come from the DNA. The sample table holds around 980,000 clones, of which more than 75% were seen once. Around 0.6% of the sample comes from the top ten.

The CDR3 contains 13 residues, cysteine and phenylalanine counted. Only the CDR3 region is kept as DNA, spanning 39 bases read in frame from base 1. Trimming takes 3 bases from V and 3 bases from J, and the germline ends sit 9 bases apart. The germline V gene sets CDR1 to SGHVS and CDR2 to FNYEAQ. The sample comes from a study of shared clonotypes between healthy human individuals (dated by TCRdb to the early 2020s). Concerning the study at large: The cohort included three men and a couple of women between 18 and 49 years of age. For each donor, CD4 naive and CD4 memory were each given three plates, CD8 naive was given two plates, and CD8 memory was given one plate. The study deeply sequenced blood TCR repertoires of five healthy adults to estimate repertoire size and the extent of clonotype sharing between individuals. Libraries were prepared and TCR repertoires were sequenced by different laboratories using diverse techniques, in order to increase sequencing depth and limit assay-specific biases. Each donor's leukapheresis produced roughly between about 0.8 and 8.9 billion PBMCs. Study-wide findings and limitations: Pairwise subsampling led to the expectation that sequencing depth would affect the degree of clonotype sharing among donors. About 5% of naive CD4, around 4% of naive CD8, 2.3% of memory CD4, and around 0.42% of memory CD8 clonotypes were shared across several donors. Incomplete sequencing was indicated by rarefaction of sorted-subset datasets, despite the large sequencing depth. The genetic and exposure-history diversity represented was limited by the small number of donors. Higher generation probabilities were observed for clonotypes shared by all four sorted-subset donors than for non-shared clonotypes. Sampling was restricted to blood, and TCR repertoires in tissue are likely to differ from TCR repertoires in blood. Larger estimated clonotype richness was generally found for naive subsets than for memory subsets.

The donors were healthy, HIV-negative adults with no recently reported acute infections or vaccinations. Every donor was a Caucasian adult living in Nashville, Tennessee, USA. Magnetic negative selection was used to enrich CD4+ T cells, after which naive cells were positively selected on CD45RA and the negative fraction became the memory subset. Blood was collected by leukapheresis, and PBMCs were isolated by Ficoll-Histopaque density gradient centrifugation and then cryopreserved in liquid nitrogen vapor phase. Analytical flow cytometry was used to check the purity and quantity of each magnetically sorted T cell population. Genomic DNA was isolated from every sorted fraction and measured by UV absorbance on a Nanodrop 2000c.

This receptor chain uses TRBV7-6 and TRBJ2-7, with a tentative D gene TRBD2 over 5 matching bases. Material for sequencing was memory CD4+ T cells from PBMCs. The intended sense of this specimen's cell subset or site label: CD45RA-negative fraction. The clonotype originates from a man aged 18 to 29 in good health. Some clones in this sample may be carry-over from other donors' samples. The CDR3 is CASSFGRGYEQYF. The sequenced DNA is TGTGCCAGCAGCTTCGGACGGGGCTACGAGCAGTACTTC.